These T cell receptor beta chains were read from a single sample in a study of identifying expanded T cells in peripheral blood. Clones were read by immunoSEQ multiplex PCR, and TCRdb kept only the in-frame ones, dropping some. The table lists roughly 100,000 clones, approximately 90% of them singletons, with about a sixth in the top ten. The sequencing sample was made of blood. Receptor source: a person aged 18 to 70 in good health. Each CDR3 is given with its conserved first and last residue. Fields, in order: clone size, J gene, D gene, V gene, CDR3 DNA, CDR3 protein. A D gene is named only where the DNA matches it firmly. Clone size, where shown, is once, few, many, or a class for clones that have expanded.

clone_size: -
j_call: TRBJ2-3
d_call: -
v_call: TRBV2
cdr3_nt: TGTGCCGTACAACGGGGGGATACGCAGTATTTT
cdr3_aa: CAVQRGDTQYF

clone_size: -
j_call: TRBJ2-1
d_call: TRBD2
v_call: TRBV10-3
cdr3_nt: TGTGCCATCAGTGACCCTAGCGGCCTAGACAATGAGCAGTTCTTC
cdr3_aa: CAISDPSGLDNEQFF

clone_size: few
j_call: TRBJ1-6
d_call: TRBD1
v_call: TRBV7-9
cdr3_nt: TGTGCCAGCAGCTTAGTTCAGGGGGATTCACCCCTCCACTTT
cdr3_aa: CASSLVQGDSPLHF

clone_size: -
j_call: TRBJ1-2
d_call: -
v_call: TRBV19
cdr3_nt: TGTGCCAGTTCGCCCTCGGGGCAAGCAAAACCTAGCTATGGCTACACCTTC
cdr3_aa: CASSPSGQAKPSYGYTF

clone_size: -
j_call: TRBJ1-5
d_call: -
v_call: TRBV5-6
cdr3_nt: TGTGCCAGCAGCTTGGCTCAGGGCAATCAGCCCCAGCATTTT
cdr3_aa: CASSLAQGNQPQHF

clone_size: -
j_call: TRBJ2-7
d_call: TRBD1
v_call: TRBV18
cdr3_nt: TGTGCCAGCTCAGGGACAGGGGTTGGCGAGCAGTACTTC
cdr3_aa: CASSGTGVGEQYF

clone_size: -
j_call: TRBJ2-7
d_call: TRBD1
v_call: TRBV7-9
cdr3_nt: TGTGCCAGCAGCTTAGTAGGGACAGGGGGCCGGTACGAGCAGTACTTC
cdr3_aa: CASSLVGTGGRYEQYF

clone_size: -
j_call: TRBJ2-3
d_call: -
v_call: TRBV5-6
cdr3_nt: TGTGCCAGCAGCTTGGGACGATCGCAGTATTTT
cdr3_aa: CASSLGRSQYF

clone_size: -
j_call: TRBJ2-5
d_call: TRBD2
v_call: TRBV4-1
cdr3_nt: TGCGCCAGCAGCCAAGTAACTAGGCGGGGGGCCGTTACAGGAGCACAAGAGACCCAGTACTTC
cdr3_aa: CASSQVTRRGAVTGAQETQYF

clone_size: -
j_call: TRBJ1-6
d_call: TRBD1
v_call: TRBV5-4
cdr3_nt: TGTGCCAGCAGCTTGAGTTTACAGGGGGCTGGAAATTCACCCCTCCACTTT
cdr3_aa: CASSLSLQGAGNSPLHF

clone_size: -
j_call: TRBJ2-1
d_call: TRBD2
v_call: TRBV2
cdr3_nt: TGTGCCAGCAGTGGTAGGAGGGAGGGGAACTACAATGAGCAGTTCTTC
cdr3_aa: CASSGRREGNYNEQFF

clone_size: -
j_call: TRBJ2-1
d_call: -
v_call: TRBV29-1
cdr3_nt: TGCAGCGTTGTGGGGGTCAACAATGAGCAGTTCTTC
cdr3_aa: CSVVGVNNEQFF

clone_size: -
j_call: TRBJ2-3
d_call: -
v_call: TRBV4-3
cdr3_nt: TGCGCCAGCAGCCAAAGTCGGGTAACAGATACGCAGTATTTT
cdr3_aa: CASSQSRVTDTQYF

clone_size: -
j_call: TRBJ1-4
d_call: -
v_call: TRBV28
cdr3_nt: TGTGCCACCCGGATCCAGGGTGAAAAACTGTTTTTT
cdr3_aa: CATRIQGEKLFF

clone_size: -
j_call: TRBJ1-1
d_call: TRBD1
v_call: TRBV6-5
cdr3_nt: TGTGCCAGCAGAGGACAGGGCGACACTGAAGCTTTCTTT
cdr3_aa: CASRGQGDTEAFF

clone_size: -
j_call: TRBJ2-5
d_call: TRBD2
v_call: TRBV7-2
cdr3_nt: TGTGCCAGCAGCTCCGTCAGCGGGGGGGCGAGAGAGACCCAGTACTTC
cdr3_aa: CASSSVSGGARETQYF

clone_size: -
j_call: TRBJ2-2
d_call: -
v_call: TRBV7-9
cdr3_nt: TGTGCCAGCAGCTTAGCGAGAGGCACCGGGGAGCTGTTTTTT
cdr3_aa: CASSLARGTGELFF

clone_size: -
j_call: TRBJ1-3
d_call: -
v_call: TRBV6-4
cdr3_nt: TGTGCCAGCAGTGACCTTCAGGGGAGGCCTGGAAACACCATATATTTT
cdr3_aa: CASSDLQGRPGNTIYF

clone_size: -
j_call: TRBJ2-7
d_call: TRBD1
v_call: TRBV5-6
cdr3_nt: TGTGCCAGCAGCTTGGAACAGGGGGTTCGTCGCGAGCAGTACTTC
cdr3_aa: CASSLEQGVRREQYF

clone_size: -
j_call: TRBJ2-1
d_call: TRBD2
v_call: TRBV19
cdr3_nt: TGTGCCAGTAGTCTTAGCGGGGGGGCCTACAATGAGCAGTTCTTC
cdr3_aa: CASSLSGGAYNEQFF

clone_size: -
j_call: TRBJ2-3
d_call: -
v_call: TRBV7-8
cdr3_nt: TGTGCCAGTGCCATGTCAGGGGCGGTAGATACGCAGTATTTT
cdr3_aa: CASAMSGAVDTQYF

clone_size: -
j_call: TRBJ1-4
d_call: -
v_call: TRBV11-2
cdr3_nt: TGTGCCAGCAGCTTAGATCAAAACAGGGTAAAAAAACTGTTTTTT
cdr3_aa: CASSLDQNRVKKLFF

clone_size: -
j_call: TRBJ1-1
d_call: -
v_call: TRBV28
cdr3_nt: TGTGCCAGCAGTTTTCCCGAACTGAACACTGAAGCTTTCTTT
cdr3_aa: CASSFPELNTEAFF

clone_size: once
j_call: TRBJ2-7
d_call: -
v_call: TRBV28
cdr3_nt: TGTGCCAGCAGTTCAAAAGGGTACGGGCAGTACTTC
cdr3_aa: CASSSKGYGQYF

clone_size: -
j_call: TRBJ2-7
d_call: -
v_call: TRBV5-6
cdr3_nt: TGTGCCAGCAGCTTGACGGGAACGCGGCAGTACTTC
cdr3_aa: CASSLTGTRQYF

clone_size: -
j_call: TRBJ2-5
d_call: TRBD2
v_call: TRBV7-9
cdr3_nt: TGTGCCAGCAGCTTAGTAGCGGGGGTAGAGACCCAGTACTTC
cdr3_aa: CASSLVAGVETQYF

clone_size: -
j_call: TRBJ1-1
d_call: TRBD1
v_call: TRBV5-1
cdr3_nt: TGCGCCAGCAGCCTTCAGACAGGGGTAGGCGCTGAAGCTTTCTTT
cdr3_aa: CASSLQTGVGAEAFF

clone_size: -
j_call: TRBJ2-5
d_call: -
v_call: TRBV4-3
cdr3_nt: TGCGCCAGCAGCCAAGACGGGGCAGGACAAGAGACCCAGTACTTC
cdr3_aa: CASSQDGAGQETQYF

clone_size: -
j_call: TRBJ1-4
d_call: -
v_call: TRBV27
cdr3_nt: TGTGCCAGCAGTTTAGAAGCCAGGGAAAAACTGTTTTTT
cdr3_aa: CASSLEAREKLFF

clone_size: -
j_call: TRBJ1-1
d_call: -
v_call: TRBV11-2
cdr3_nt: TGTGCCAGCAGCTTAGAGGGGGCGGGTACTGAAGCTTTCTTT
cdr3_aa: CASSLEGAGTEAFF

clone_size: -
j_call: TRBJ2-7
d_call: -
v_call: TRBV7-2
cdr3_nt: TGTGCCAGCAGCTTCGGACAGCACTCCTACGAGCAGTACTTC
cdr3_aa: CASSFGQHSYEQYF

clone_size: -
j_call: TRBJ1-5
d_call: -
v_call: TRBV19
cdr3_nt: TGTGCCAGTAGTAACGTGAGGATAAGGAAGCCCCAGCATTTT
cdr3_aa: CASSNVRIRKPQHF

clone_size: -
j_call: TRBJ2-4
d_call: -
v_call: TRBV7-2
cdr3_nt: TGTGCCAGCAGCTTAGTTTGGGGAGCCAAAAACATTCAGTACTTC
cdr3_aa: CASSLVWGAKNIQYF

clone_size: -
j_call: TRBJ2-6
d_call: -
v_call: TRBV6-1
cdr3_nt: TGTGCCAGCAGTGGCGACTCTGGGGCCAACGTCCTGACTTTC
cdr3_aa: CASSGDSGANVLTF

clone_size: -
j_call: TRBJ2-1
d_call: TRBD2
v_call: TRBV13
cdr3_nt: TGTGCCAGCAGCTCTGGACTAGCGGGGGGCACGCAGTTCTTC
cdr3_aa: CASSSGLAGGTQFF

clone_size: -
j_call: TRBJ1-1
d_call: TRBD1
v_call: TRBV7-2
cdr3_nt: TGTGCCAGCAGCCGGGACAGGGAGGCAGTCGGCACTGAAGCTTTCTTT
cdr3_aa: CASSRDREAVGTEAFF

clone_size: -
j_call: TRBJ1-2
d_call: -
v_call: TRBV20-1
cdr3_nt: TGCAGTGCTAGCGGAAGCTATGGCTACACCTTC
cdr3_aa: CSASGSYGYTF

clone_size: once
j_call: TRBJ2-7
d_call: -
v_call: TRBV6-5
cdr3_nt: TGTGCCAGCAGTTACTCGAGTCGCACCTACGAGCAGTACTTC
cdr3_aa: CASSYSSRTYEQYF

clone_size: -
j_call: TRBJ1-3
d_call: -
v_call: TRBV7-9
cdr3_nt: TGTGCCAGCAGCCCCCTCGGACCGATCTCTGGAAACACCATATATTTT
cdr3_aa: CASSPLGPISGNTIYF

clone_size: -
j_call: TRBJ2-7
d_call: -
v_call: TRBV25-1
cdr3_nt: TGTGCCAGCAGTGAACGTTTTAGGGTGAAGCTCCACGAGCAGTACTTC
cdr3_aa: CASSERFRVKLHEQYF

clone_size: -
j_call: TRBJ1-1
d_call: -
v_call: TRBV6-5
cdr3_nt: TGTGCCAGCAGTTACAGCCCACGTAGCCAGGGTGAAGCTTTCTTT
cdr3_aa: CASSYSPRSQGEAFF

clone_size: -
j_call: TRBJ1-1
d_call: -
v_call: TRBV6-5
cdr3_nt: TGTGCCAGCAGCTCCGGACAGCCGAACACTGAAGCTTTCTTT
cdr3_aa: CASSSGQPNTEAFF

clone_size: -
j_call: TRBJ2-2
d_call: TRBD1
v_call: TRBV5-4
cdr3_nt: TGTGCCAGCAGCTGGACAGGGAACACCGGGGAGCTGTTTTTT
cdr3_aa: CASSWTGNTGELFF

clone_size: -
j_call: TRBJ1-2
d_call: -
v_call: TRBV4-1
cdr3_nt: TGCGCCAGCAGCCAAGAATTACGGATTAACTATGGCTACACCTTC
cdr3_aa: CASSQELRINYGYTF

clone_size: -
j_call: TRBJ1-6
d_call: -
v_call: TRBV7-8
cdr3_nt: TGTGCCAGCAGCTTCACCGGGGGTTTAATCGGGGGGAATTCACCCCTCCACTTT
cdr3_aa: CASSFTGGLIGGNSPLHF

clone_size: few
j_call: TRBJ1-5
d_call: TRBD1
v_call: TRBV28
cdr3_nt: TGTGCCAGCAGTTTGGGGACAGGGAATCAGCCCCAGCATTTT
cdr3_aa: CASSLGTGNQPQHF

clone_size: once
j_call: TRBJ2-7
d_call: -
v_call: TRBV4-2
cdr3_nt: TGTGCCAGCAGCCAAGGTGCCGAGCAGTACTTC
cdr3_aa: CASSQGAEQYF

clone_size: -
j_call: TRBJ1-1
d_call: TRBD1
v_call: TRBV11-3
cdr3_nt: TGTGCCAGCAGCGGAAAAGGCAGGGGGCGCGTGCCCCCTAACACTGAAGCTTTCTTT
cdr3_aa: CASSGKGRGRVPPNTEAFF

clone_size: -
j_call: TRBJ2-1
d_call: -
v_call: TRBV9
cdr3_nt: TGTGCCAGCAGAAACTGGACAGCACCCTCCCATTTCAGTAATGAGCAGTTCTTC
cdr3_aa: CASRNWTAPSHFSNEQFF

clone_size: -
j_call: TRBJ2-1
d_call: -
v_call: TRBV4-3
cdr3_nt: TGCGCCAGCAGCCAACGTCAGGGGGGGGTGTACAATGAGCAGTTCTTC
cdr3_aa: CASSQRQGGVYNEQFF

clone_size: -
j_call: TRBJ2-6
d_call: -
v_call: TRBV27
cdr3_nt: TGTGCCAGCAGTCTCGGGCCCGGGGCCAACGTCCTGACTTTC
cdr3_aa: CASSLGPGANVLTF

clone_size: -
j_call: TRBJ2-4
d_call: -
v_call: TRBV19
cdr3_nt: TGTGCCAGTAGTATAGAACAGGGACTAGCCAAAAACATTCAGTACTTC
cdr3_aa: CASSIEQGLAKNIQYF

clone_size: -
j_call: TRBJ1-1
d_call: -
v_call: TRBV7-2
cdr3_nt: TGTGCCAGCAGCTCCTACAGGGACACTGAAGCTTTCTTT
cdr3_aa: CASSSYRDTEAFF

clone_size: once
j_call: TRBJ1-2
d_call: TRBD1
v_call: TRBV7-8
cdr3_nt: TGTGCCAGCAGCTTAGTAAAGACAGGGAGAGGTTATGGCTACACCTTC
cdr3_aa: CASSLVKTGRGYGYTF

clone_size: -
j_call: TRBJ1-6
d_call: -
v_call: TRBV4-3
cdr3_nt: TGCGCCAGCAGCCAAATTACGGGTCTCGGTAATTCACCCCTCCACTTT
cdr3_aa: CASSQITGLGNSPLHF